This T cell receptor beta chain was identified in a study of blood T cells in healthy people across ages. Sample donors were healthy Caucasian individuals that came from Russia, aged roughly 6 to 100. Every sample yielded at least 7 million isolated PBMCs. It was with a sample-barcoded 5' primer and a J-beta primer mix that a second PCR of about 6 to 11 cycles was run. TCRdb re-derived calls from the 5' RACE reads in MiXCR, one entry per CDR3 protein. The data hold 550,000 to 750,000 distinct CDR3 sequences, with over 20% observed a single time. The source of this sequence is a man aged 70 or older in good health. The source material was blood.

The CDR3 spells CASSSSDRYGYTF. The DNA for the CDR3 is TGTGCCAGCAGCTCGAGCGACAGATATGGCTACACCTTC. The gene calls are TRBV7-2 and TRBJ1-2; D may be TRBD1 (5 bases). This CDR3 has 13 amino acids. CDR1 and CDR2 (germline): SGHTA, FQGNSA. Trimming shortened V by 4 bases and J by 5 bases, and 11 bases separated the two germline ends.